This is a list of T cell receptor beta chains from one sample in a study of cytomegalovirus exposure and HLA in healthy donors. Assay: immunoSEQ multiplex PCR; the TCRdb copy retains only in-frame clones and omits some. The data show 120,000 or so clones, roughly 62% seen once. Material for sequencing was PBMCs. The receptors originated from a man younger than 45 in good health and CMV-seropositive. Both conserved end residues are part of each CDR3. The D gene is left open where the match is weak. The size entry is marked missing in some rows and otherwise reads once, few, many or a size class.

>NA|TRBD2|TRBV7-8|TRBJ2-5
CASSPGRTSGVQETQYF
TGTGCCAGCAGCCCAGGCCGGACTAGCGGGGTCCAAGAGACCCAGTACTTC
>NA|TRBD1|TRBV7-3|TRBJ2-7
CASSLNGPGGSYEQYF
TGTGCCAGCAGCTTAAACGGGCCAGGGGGCTCCTACGAGCAGTACTTC
>NA|NA|TRBV7-8|TRBJ1-5
CASSLLALRNQPQHF
TGTGCCAGCAGCTTATTAGCACTCCGAAATCAGCCCCAGCATTTT
>few|TRBD2|TRBV6-5|TRBJ2-5
CASSYSSGSGGETQYF
TGTGCCAGCAGTTACTCGAGCGGGAGCGGAGGAGAGACCCAGTACTTC
>NA|NA|TRBV10-3|TRBJ2-7
CAISGTAAYEQYF
TGTGCCATCAGTGGGACAGCCGCCTACGAGCAGTACTTC
>few|NA|TRBV12-5|TRBJ2-3
CASGLGASGSTDTQYF
TGTGCTAGTGGTTTGGGGGCCTCAGGGAGCACAGATACGCAGTATTTT
>NA|NA|TRBV6-6|TRBJ2-7
CASSYPQSYEQYF
TGTGCCAGCAGTTACCCACAGTCCTACGAGCAGTACTTC
>once|NA|TRBV7-8|TRBJ2-2
CASSLVSGANTGELFF
TGTGCCAGCAGCTTGGTATCGGGAGCCAACACCGGGGAGCTGTTTTTT
>NA|TRBD1|TRBV5-1|TRBJ1-2
CASSLRATAGTDYGYTF
TGCGCCAGCAGCTTGAGGGCCACAGCCGGGACAGACTATGGCTACACCTTC
>NA|TRBD1|TRBV7-6|TRBJ2-1
CASTRTGPEGEQFF
TGTGCCAGCACCCGGACAGGGCCTGAGGGGGAGCAGTTCTTC
>NA|TRBD2|TRBV9|TRBJ2-2
CASSVAREAANTGELFF
TGTGCCAGCAGCGTAGCGCGGGAGGCAGCGAACACCGGGGAGCTGTTTTTT
>NA|TRBD1|TRBV6-5|TRBJ1-2
CASSPKQGAGYGYTF
TGTGCCAGCAGCCCCAAACAGGGGGCAGGGTATGGCTACACCTTC
>NA|NA|TRBV7-8|TRBJ2-5
CASSQNRRVQETQYF
TGTGCCAGCAGCCAAAATAGGAGGGTCCAAGAGACCCAGTACTTC
>NA|NA|TRBV5-1|TRBJ1-1
CASSLARVTEAFF
TGCGCCAGCAGCTTGGCCAGGGTCACTGAAGCTTTCTTT
>NA|TRBD1|TRBV19|TRBJ2-7
CASSRDRGTDEQYF
TGTGCCAGTAGTCGGGACAGGGGGACGGACGAGCAGTACTTC
>NA|NA|TRBV6-1|TRBJ2-5
CASRAGTGERETQYF
TGTGCCAGCAGGGCCGGGACGGGAGAGCGGGAGACCCAGTACTTC
>NA|NA|TRBV10-3|TRBJ2-1
CAISVWGGADNEQFF
TGTGCCATCAGCGTTTGGGGGGGGGCCGACAATGAGCAGTTCTTC
>NA|TRBD1|TRBV5-4|TRBJ2-7
CASSLGDSNFNVDEQYF
TGTGCCAGCAGCTTGGGGGACAGTAACTTTAATGTTGACGAGCAGTACTTC
>few|NA|TRBV4-3|TRBJ1-4
CASSQEIQALGEKLFF
TGCGCCAGCAGCCAAGAGATACAGGCCCTTGGTGAAAAACTGTTTTTT
>NA|TRBD1|TRBV6-5|TRBJ1-1
CASRRTGGTEAFF
TGTGCCAGCAGGAGGACAGGGGGCACTGAAGCTTTCTTT
>few|TRBD1|TRBV5-1|TRBJ1-1
CASSLQGAWDTEAFF
TGCGCCAGCAGTCTCCAGGGGGCATGGGACACTGAAGCTTTCTTT
>NA|TRBD2|TRBV2|TRBJ2-7
CASSVGLAGGLSYEQYF
TGTGCCAGCAGTGTTGGACTAGCGGGGGGCCTCTCCTACGAGCAGTACTTC
>NA|NA|TRBV7-9|TRBJ1-1
CASSLGPRDTEAFF
TGTGCCAGCAGCTTAGGGCCCCGGGACACTGAAGCTTTCTTT
>NA|NA|TRBV7-2|TRBJ2-6
CASSLGAGASGANVLTF
TGTGCCAGCAGCTTAGGTGCTGGGGCCTCTGGGGCCAACGTCCTGACTTTC
>once|NA|TRBV28|TRBJ1-5
CASSPPGLRGGPQHF
TGTGCCAGCAGTCCTCCTGGACTTAGGGGGGGCCCCCAGCATTTT
>once|TRBD1|TRBV5-4|TRBJ2-7
CASSRGYRGTSYEQYF
TGTGCCAGCAGCCGCGGCTACAGGGGGACCTCCTACGAGCAGTACTTC
>few|NA|TRBV9|TRBJ2-5
CASSVGGGPQETQYF
TGTGCCAGCAGCGTAGGAGGGGGACCCCAAGAGACCCAGTACTTC
>NA|TRBD2|TRBV5-1|TRBJ2-3
CASSLGAAGGGTDTQYF
TGCGCCAGCAGCTTGGGGGCGGCGGGAGGAGGCACAGATACGCAGTATTTT
>NA|NA|TRBV6-1|TRBJ1-2
CASNRQAHGYTF
TGTGCCAGCAATCGACAGGCTCATGGCTACACCTTC
>once|NA|TRBV5-4|TRBJ2-1
CASSEPRSDNEQFF
TGTGCCAGCAGCGAACCCCGGAGCGATAATGAGCAGTTCTTC
>NA|NA|TRBV6-1|TRBJ2-7
CASRSDWGVYEQYF
TGTGCCAGCAGATCCGACTGGGGGGTCTACGAGCAGTACTTC
>NA|TRBD1|TRBV15|TRBJ1-1
CATSRSRNTDRVGEAFF
TGTGCCACCAGCAGATCCCGTAATACCGACAGGGTCGGCGAAGCTTTCTTT
>few|NA|TRBV10-3|TRBJ2-7
CAISEFASYEQYF
TGTGCCATCAGTGAGTTTGCTAGCTACGAGCAGTACTTC
>NA|TRBD2|TRBV18|TRBJ2-7
CASSGVAGSSYEQYF
TGTGCCAGCTCAGGAGTAGCGGGGAGCTCCTACGAGCAGTACTTC
>NA|NA|TRBV15|TRBJ1-2
CATSRAGAEGYTF
TGTGCCACCAGCAGAGCAGGGGCAGAGGGCTACACCTTC
>NA|TRBD1|TRBV6-5|TRBJ1-1
CASAFTGQGSAFF
TGTGCCAGCGCTTTTACGGGACAGGGTTCAGCTTTCTTT
>NA|NA|TRBV28|TRBJ2-1
CASSLIELEQFF
TGTGCCAGCAGTTTAATAGAACTAGAGCAGTTCTTC
>NA|TRBD1|TRBV5-1|TRBJ1-1
CASSWGTGGAGEGNTEAFF
TGCGCCAGCAGCTGGGGGACAGGGGGCGCGGGTGAGGGGAACACTGAAGCTTTCTTT
>NA|TRBD2|TRBV5-1|TRBJ2-7
CASSLARGGRAHEQYF
TGCGCCAGCAGCTTGGCCAGGGGCGGGAGGGCCCACGAGCAGTACTTC
>NA|NA|TRBV27|TRBJ2-6
CASSLQASSSGANVLTF
TGTGCCAGCAGTTTACAGGCTAGCAGCTCAGGGGCCAACGTCCTGACTTTC
>NA|NA|TRBV5-4|TRBJ2-2
CASSLATPGWGTGELFF
TGTGCCAGCAGCTTGGCTACGCCAGGGTGGGGCACCGGGGAGCTGTTTTTT
>NA|TRBD2|TRBV11-2|TRBJ2-7
CASTSSGYEQYF
TGTGCCAGCACCTCTAGCGGCTACGAGCAGTACTTC
>NA|NA|TRBV5-1|TRBJ2-7
CASSLVSEGEQYF
TGCGCCAGCAGCTTGGTGTCAGAGGGCGAGCAGTACTTC
>few|NA|TRBV5-1|TRBJ2-5
CASSLTRVGQETQYF
TGCGCCAGCAGCTTGACCAGGGTCGGTCAAGAGACCCAGTACTTC
>NA|NA|TRBV25-1|TRBJ2-3
CASSEFGRNTDTQYF
TGTGCCAGCAGTGAATTTGGCAGGAACACAGATACGCAGTATTTT
>NA|TRBD1|TRBV6-5|TRBJ2-7
CASRASGQIVYEQYF
TGTGCCAGCAGGGCTTCGGGACAGATAGTTTACGAGCAGTACTTC
>NA|TRBD1|TRBV29-1|TRBJ2-3
CSVAGQGASDTQYF
TGCAGCGTTGCGGGACAGGGGGCCTCAGATACGCAGTATTTT